Each of the 23 T cell receptor beta chains below was sequenced from the same sample in a study of T cells in Graves' hyperthyroidism and ophthalmopathy. Regions amplified from RNA transcripts were the TCR beta CDR3 regions. HTBI primers drove first-round RT-PCR of the TCR CDR3. TCRdb itself ran the multiplex PCR reads through MiXCR, one entry per CDR3 protein. The profile shows approximately 600,000 distinct CDR3 sequences, more than 20% of them singletons. The sample consisted of blood. The receptors here all came from a young man with Graves' ophthalmopathy.

Only a few counts were recorded for this clonotype. The V call is TRBV14, the J call TRBJ2-1; the D gene is possibly TRBD2 (7 bases). The CDR3 totals 12 residues. V lost 2 bases and J lost 14, with 13 bases in between. CDR1 is SGHDN, CDR2 FVKESK, per germline. The CDR3 DNA sequence: TGTGCCAGCAGCCAAATAAGGGGGGGTGAGTTCTTC. It yields the protein CASSQIRGGEFF. Complete variable domain (other parts from reference TRBV14 and TRBJ2-1): EAGVTQFPSHSVIEKGQTVTLRCDPISGHDNLYWYRRVMGKEIKFLLHFVKESKQDESGMPNNRFLAERTGGTYSTLKVQPAELEDSGVYFCASSQIRGGEFFGPGTRLTVL.

The genes are TRBV6-4 and TRBJ2-5; D is uncertain. The V end was cut by 8 bases, the J end by 3 bases, with 13 bases between. Germline V gives CDR1 MRHNA, CDR2 SNTAGT. CDR3 size: 13 residues. CDR3 nucleotide sequence: TGTGCCAGCCCTCCTGCCGGAGAAGAGACCCAGTACTTC. This encodes CASPPAGEETQYF.

This chain links TRBV20-1 with TRBJ2-1; D not certain. Germline CDR1 is DFQATT and CDR2 is SNEGSKA (reference sequence). V was cut by 0 bases and J by 4 bases, with 16 bases left in between. CDR3 length equals 16 residues. CDR3 loop: CSARDGRRAGYNEQFF. CDR3 coding DNA: TGCAGTGCTAGAGATGGAAGAAGGGCCGGGTACAATGAGCAGTTCTTC.

The V gene is TRBV10-3, the J gene TRBJ1-2; D remains unclear. This CDR3 is built from 14 residues. Germline CDR1 and CDR2: ENHRY and SYGVKD. Trimming stripped 2 bases from V and 4 bases from J, with 11 bases between. The CDR3 loop is CAISEPQNLYGYTF. CDR3 bases: TGTGCCATCAGTGAGCCCCAGAATCTCTATGGCTACACCTTC.

This clonotype has more than one count but fewer than ten. J is TRBJ1-2 and V is TRBV20-1, with D hard to call. The CDR3 covers 13 residues. Germline assignment: CDR1 DFQATT and CDR2 SNEGSKA (reference sequence). V lost 0 bases to trimming and J lost 8 bases, with 13 bases between them. The CDR3 nucleotides read TGCAGTGCTAGAGATCAAGCCAGAGGCGGCTACACCTTC. Translating it yields CSARDQARGGYTF.

The chain couples TRBV6-1 to TRBJ1-3; perhaps TRBD1 as D (5 bases). The V end was cut by 5 bases, the J end by 0 bases, with 20 bases between. This CDR3 has 18 residues. The germline V gene encodes CDR1 MNHNS and CDR2 SASEGT. CDR3 residues: CASSWAEGAGASGNTIYF. In nucleotides, the CDR3 is TGTGCCAGCAGTTGGGCGGAAGGGGCCGGAGCCTCTGGAAACACCATATATTTT.

This clonotype turned up a few times. V and J are TRBV7-8 and TRBJ1-3, with a tentative D call TRBD1 (6 bases). Trimming took off 1 base at V and 3 bases at J, with 7 bases between the two ends. Germline V gene data show CDR1 as SGHVS and CDR2 as FQNEAQ. The CDR3 covers 14 residues. The CDR3 DNA reads as TGTGCCAGCAGCTTAGAAGGGGGTGGAAACACCATATATTTT. Amino acids: CASSLEGGGNTIYF. Looking up the rest from reference TRBV7-8 and TRBJ1-3 gives the full variable domain: GAGVSQSPRYKVAKRGQDVALRCDPISGHVSLFWYQQALGQGPEFLTYFQNEAQLDKSGLPSDRFFAERPEGSVSTLKIQRTQQEDSAVYLCASSLEGGGNTIYFGEGSWLTVV.

On this clonotype: This may be a read error, as it is one base from a much larger clone. J is TRBJ2-1 and V is TRBV28; 7 bases match TRBD1. After removal of 2 bases from V and 2 bases from J, the junction contained 6 bases not matched to a gene. This CDR3 comprises 16 residues. CDR1 is MDHEN, CDR2 SYDVKM, per germline. CDR3 region: CASSLPGQLPYNEQFF. CDR3 DNA sequence: TGTGCCAGCAGTTTACCGGGACAGCTCCCCTACAATGAGCAGTTCTTC. The whole variable domain, filled in from reference TRBV28 and TRBJ2-1, reads DVKVTQSSRYLVKRTGEKVFLECVQDMDHENMFWYRQDPGLGLRLIYFSYDVKMKEKGDIPEGYSVSREKKERFSLILESASTNQTSMYLCASSLPGQLPYNEQFFGPGTRLTVL.

The DNA for the CDR3 is TGTGCCAGCAGTTCCCCCGGGACTAGGAGTACAGATACGCAGTATTTT. Encoded protein: CASSSPGTRSTDTQYF. The chain employs TRBV2 and TRBJ2-3; 8 bases fit TRBD2. There are 16 residues in the CDR3. V lost 5 bases to trimming and J lost 3 bases; unmatched junction nucleotides: 10. Germline CDR1 SNHLY, CDR2 FYNNEI.

This clonotype has only a few counts. This rearrangement joins TRBV2 to TRBJ1-1; perhaps TRBD1 as D (6 bases). V dropped 5 bases and J dropped 5 bases, with 18 bases sitting between them. The CDR3 loop spans 15 amino acids. Germline assignment: CDR1 SNHLY and CDR2 FYNNEI. CDR3 DNA: TGTGCCAGCAGTTGGACAGTACCCACTATAACTGAAGCTTTCTTT. It specifies CASSWTVPTITEAFF. Full variable domain (rest looked up from reference TRBV2 and TRBJ1-1): EPEVTQTPSHQVTQMGQEVILRCVPISNHLYFYWYRQILGQKVEFLVSFYNNEISEKSEIFDDQFSVERPDGSNFTLKIRSTKLEDSAMYFCASSWTVPTITEAFFGQGTRLTVV.

This clonotype was seen a few times. This sequence joins TRBV12-3 or TRBV12-4 and TRBJ1-2; 12 bases map to TRBD1. With 5 bases clipped from V and 6 bases from J, the junction kept 7 bases outside the gene matches. The CDR3 length is 15 residues. CDR3 nucleotide sequence: TGTGCCAGCAGTCCAGGGACAGGGGGCGCACATGGCTACACCTTC. Amino acids: CASSPGTGGAHGYTF.

On this clonotype itself: A read error may explain this, as a much larger clone is one base away. This is likely a read error, given that the CDR3 carries no conserved phenylalanine or tryptophan at its end. This rearrangement joins TRBV30 to TRBJ1-1; D is unclear. V was pared by 3 bases and J by 1 base, with 3 bases between. The germline CDR1 and CDR2 sequences are GTSNPN and SVGIG (reference sequence). The CDR3 is 11 amino acids. The DNA of the CDR3 is TGTGCCTGGAGGGGGAACACTGAAGCTTTCATT. Protein product: CAWRGNTEAFI.

J is TRBJ1-5 and V is TRBV15; D is undetermined. Per the germline V gene, CDR1 is LNHNV and CDR2 is YYDKDF (reference sequence). This CDR3 comprises 15 residues. With 0 bases removed from V and 7 bases from J, the gap between germline ends came to 13 bases. CDR3: CATSRDLSRGQPQHF. CDR3 bases: TGTGCCACCAGCAGAGATCTGAGCCGCGGGCAGCCCCAGCATTTT.

This clonotype occurred many times. CDR3 region: CASSLTNEKLFF. The CDR3 DNA reads TGTGCCAGCAGCCTTACAAATGAAAAACTGTTTTTT. The rearrangement links TRBV12-3 or TRBV12-4 to TRBJ1-4; no clear D gene. The V end lost 6 bases, the J end lost 5 bases, and 7 bases lay between the germline ends. This CDR3 is 12 amino acids long.

This clonotype was observed a few times. This chain joins TRBV3-1 and TRBJ2-1; 12 positions match TRBD2. Trimming at V came to 5 bases and at J to 6 bases, leaving 5 bases not matched to a gene. CDR3 size: 15 residues. Germline V gene sequence: CDR1 LGHDT, CDR2 YNNKEL (reference sequence). The CDR3 loop reads CASSYLTSGSNEQFF. Written as DNA, the CDR3 is TGTGCCAGCAGCTACCTGACTAGCGGGAGCAATGAGCAGTTCTTC.

V is TRBV12-3 or TRBV12-4 and J is TRBJ2-5, with TRBD2 matching 12 bases. The ends lost 5 bases at V and 3 bases at J; junction bases unmatched: 7. This CDR3 is built from 16 residues. CDR3 sequence reads: CASSPSTSGRKETQYF. CDR3 sequence (DNA): TGTGCCAGCAGTCCGTCGACTAGCGGGAGAAAAGAGACCCAGTACTTC.

This chain links TRBV4-1 with TRBJ2-7, with 7 bases lining up with TRBD2. This CDR3 has 17 residues. The germline CDR1 and CDR2 sequences are MGHRA and YSYEKL. The trim removed 1 base at V and 2 bases at J, leaving 11 bases unmatched. In nucleotides, the CDR3 is TGCGCCAGCAGCCAAGTCCCCGGGGTAAGCGGGGCCTACGAGCAGTACTTC. Translated: CASSQVPGVSGAYEQYF.

At least ten counts were recorded for this clonotype. The chain has TRBV7-2 and TRBJ2-5; D is perhaps TRBD2 (6 bases). The CDR3 totals 15 residues. From germline, CDR1 is SGHTA and CDR2 FQGNSA. Deletions cut 5 bases from V and 4 bases from J, with 17 bases between. The CDR3, as DNA: TGTGCCAGCAGCAGTCTAGCCGGAGGGAGAGAGACCCAGTACTTC. This encodes CASSSLAGGRETQYF. The full variable domain, with the rest looked up from reference TRBV7-2 and TRBJ2-5, is GAGVSQSPSNKVTEKGKDVELRCDPISGHTALYWYRQSLGQGLEFLIYFQGNSAPDKSGLPSDRFSAERTGGSVSTLTIQRTQQEDSAVYLCASSSLAGGRETQYFGPGTRLLVL.

The rearrangement links TRBV28 to TRBJ2-7; 9 bases map to TRBD1. CDR1 and CDR2 from the germline V gene are MDHEN and SYDVKM. This CDR3 has 14 residues. V was clipped by 8 bases and J by 4 bases; unmatched bases: 9. In DNA form, the CDR3 reads TGTGCCAGCGGGACCGGGACAGGGTTTTACGAGCAGTACTTC. Protein sequence: CASGTGTGFYEQYF.

There are many counts of this clonotype. The chain couples TRBV7-9 to TRBJ2-7; D possibly matches TRBD1 or TRBD2 (6 bases each). The CDR3 spans 13 residues. Germline CDR1 SEHNR, CDR2 FQNEAQ (reference sequence). Trimming took 6 bases from V and 3 from J, leaving 12 bases between them. Written as DNA, the CDR3 is TGTGCCAGCAGACGAGAGGGGGGCTACGAGCAGTACTTC. This codes for CASRREGGYEQYF.

This clonotype was observed many times. The rearrangement joins TRBV27 to TRBJ1-1; 7 bases are a match to TRBD1. Trimming cost V 4 bases and J 0 bases; bases outside gene matches: 14. The germline gives CDR1 MNHEY, CDR2 SMNVEV (reference sequence). This CDR3 comprises 18 residues. The CDR3 reads CASSSRTVGTVVNTEAFF. The CDR3 DNA is TGTGCCAGCAGTTCCCGGACCGTGGGGACAGTGGTGAACACTGAAGCTTTCTTT.

The rearrangement links TRBV7-9 to TRBJ2-1, with D perhaps being TRBD1 or TRBD2 (5 bases each). Germline V gene sequence: CDR1 SEHNR, CDR2 FQNEAQ (reference sequence). CDR3 length equals 16 residues. V was shortened by 2 bases and J by 3 bases, with 14 bases between the two germline ends. Here the CDR3 DNA reads TGTGCCAGCAGCTTATTGGTGGGACCTCTCTACAATGAGCAGTTCTTC. Translation gives CASSLLVGPLYNEQFF.

At least ten counts were recorded for this clonotype. The J gene is TRBJ2-5, the V gene TRBV12-3 or TRBV12-4; TRBD2 might be the D (6 bases). The CDR3 runs 15 residues. V was clipped by 6 bases and J by 5 bases, with 19 bases between them. For the CDR3, the DNA is TGTGCCAGCAGGGGGAGTTCACTAGCTATTGAGACCCAGTACTTC. Amino acid sequence: CASRGSSLAIETQYF.